The 24 T cell receptor beta chains listed next were all sequenced from one sample in a study of blood T cell repertoires in COVID-19. The repertoire was sequenced with immunoSEQ multiplex PCR; TCRdb's copy has only in-frame clones and lacks some. The table has about 370,000 clones, 80% to 90% seen once; the top ten hold 3%. Sequencing used peripheral blood. The receptors were gathered from a woman between 25 and 40 years old with COVID-19, enrolled during active disease.

The genes are TRBV2 and TRBJ2-4; 8 nucleotides align to TRBD1. Losses at the gene ends were 6 bases for V and 6 bases for J; bases not matched to a gene: 7. The CDR3 totals 14 residues. Looked up from germline, CDR1 is SNHLY and CDR2 is FYNNEI. The CDR3 region has the DNA TGTGCCAGCAGGGCGCAGGGGGCCGTAAACATTCAGTACTTC. This gives the protein CASRAQGAVNIQYF.

This chain uses TRBV18 with TRBJ1-1; the match to TRBD1 covers 7 bases. Germline CDR1 and CDR2: KGHSH and LQKENI. The J segment lost 1 base and the V segment lost 0 bases, leaving 11 bases of the junction unmatched. The CDR3 sequence is 18 residues long. The CDR3, as DNA: TGTGCCAGCTCACCACCGCGGGTAAGGGGGCTCAAGAACACTGAAGCTTTCTTT. Protein product: CASSPPRVRGLKNTEAFF.

V and J are TRBV28 and TRBJ2-7; 7 positions match TRBD2. This CDR3 contains 14 residues. Germline V gives CDR1 MDHEN, CDR2 SYDVKM. The ends lost 7 bases at V and 2 bases at J; junction bases unmatched: 8. CDR3 sequence reads: CASTRASGAYEQYF. CDR3 DNA: TGTGCCAGCACCCGGGCTAGCGGAGCCTACGAGCAGTACTTC.

The CDR3 region is CASSLAGLAGGYMYF. For the CDR3, the DNA is TGTGCCAGCAGCTTAGCAGGGCTAGCGGGGGGGTATATGTATTTT. The chain employs TRBV7-6 and TRBJ2-3, with 12 nucleotides matching TRBD2. The CDR3 consists of 15 residues. Losses at the gene ends were 0 bases for V and 14 bases for J; bases not matched to a gene: 9. Per germline, CDR1 SGHVS and CDR2 FNYEAQ.

V and J are TRBV28 and TRBJ2-1; TRBD2 is a possible D gene (6 bases). CDR3 size: 14 residues. Germline CDR1 reads MDHEN; CDR2 reads SYDVKM. Trimming pared 3 bases from V and 9 bases from J, leaving 15 bases between. The CDR3 sequence: CASSFQRAPGEQFF. DNA of the CDR3: TGTGCCAGCAGTTTCCAGCGGGCCCCGGGTGAGCAGTTCTTC. The full variable domain, rest sourced from reference TRBV28 and TRBJ2-1, is DVKVTQSSRYLVKRTGEKVFLECVQDMDHENMFWYRQDPGLGLRLIYFSYDVKMKEKGDIPEGYSVSREKKERFSLILESASTNQTSMYLCASSFQRAPGEQFFGPGTRLTVL.

The rearrangement links TRBV11-2 to TRBJ1-2; no reliable D call. The germline V gene encodes CDR1 SGHAT and CDR2 FQNNGV. Trimming stripped 2 bases from V and 0 bases from J, with 13 bases between. This CDR3 has 16 amino acids. The CDR3 reads CASSLYSRGANYGYTF. In DNA, the CDR3 is TGTGCCAGCAGCTTATATTCTCGGGGAGCTAACTATGGCTACACCTTC.

The chain is built from TRBV3-1 (or the pseudogene TRBV3-2) and TRBJ2-1; 8 nucleotides match TRBD2. This CDR3 comprises 17 residues. Unmatched junction bases numbered 10, after V lost 0 bases and J lost 6 bases. The germline CDR1 and CDR2 sequences are LGHDT and YNNKEL (reference sequence). Written as DNA, the CDR3 is TGTGCCAGCAGCCAAGAAAAGTTTACTAGCGGACTCAATGAGCAGTTCTTC. Its protein product is CASSQEKFTSGLNEQFF.

The rearrangement links TRBV19 to TRBJ2-5; tentatively, D is TRBD1 (5 bases). The V end was cut by 6 bases, the J end by 1 base, with 9 bases between. The V gene's germline CDR1 is LNHDA and CDR2 SQIVND (reference sequence). The CDR3 is 13 amino acids. The CDR3 sequence is CASSQTVQETQYF. The CDR3, as DNA: TGTGCCAGTAGCCAGACAGTCCAAGAGACCCAGTACTTC. Combining the CDR3 with reference TRBV19 and TRBJ2-5 gives the whole variable domain DGGITQSPKYLFRKEGQNVTLSCEQNLNHDAMYWYRQDPGQGLRLIYYSQIVNDFQKGDIAEGYSVSREKKESFPLTVTSAQKNPTAFYLCASSQTVQETQYFGPGTRLLVL.

The V call is TRBV11-2, the J call TRBJ2-6; D ambiguous. This CDR3 contains 13 residues. Germline V gene sequence: CDR1 SGHAT, CDR2 FQNNGV. With 3 bases removed from V and 4 bases from J, the gap between germline ends came to 4 bases. The CDR3 loop is CASSLAGANVLTF. The DNA of the CDR3 is TGTGCCAGCAGCTTGGCCGGGGCCAACGTCCTGACTTTC.

The CDR3: CATSRSPGHRLAGGPKDTQYF. Here the CDR3 DNA reads TGTGCCACCAGCAGGAGTCCGGGACACCGACTAGCGGGGGGGCCAAAAGATACGCAGTATTTT. V is TRBV15 and J is TRBJ2-3, with 14 bases matching TRBD2. The CDR3 is made up of 21 amino acids. Per germline, CDR1 LNHNV and CDR2 YYDKDF (reference sequence). Unmatched junction bases numbered 19, after V lost 3 bases and J lost 5 bases.

This clone was seen more than once but under ten times. J is TRBJ1-6 and V is TRBV4-3, with 9 positions matching TRBD1. The ends lost 0 bases at V and 7 bases at J; junction bases unmatched: 4. The CDR3 sequence is 16 residues long. Germline V gives CDR1 LGHNA, CDR2 YSLEER. The CDR3 region is CASSQELQGANSPLHF. The CDR3 DNA follows: TGCGCCAGCAGCCAAGAATTACAGGGGGCCAATTCACCCCTCCACTTT.

The chain has TRBV27 and TRBJ1-5, with D maybe TRBD1 (5 bases). The CDR3 contains 14 residues. Germline values: CDR1 MNHEY, CDR2 SMNVEV (reference sequence). The V end was cut by 10 bases, the J end by 2 bases, with 15 bases between. The CDR3 loop is CATARGSGNQPQHF. The CDR3 DNA follows: TGTGCCACCGCTAGGGGTTCGGGCAATCAGCCCCAGCATTTT.

This clone was observed a single time. The V gene is TRBV11-2, the J gene TRBJ1-4, with a possible D match to TRBD1 (5 bases). CDR1 is SGHAT and CDR2 is FQNNGV in the germline V gene. The CDR3 runs to 16 residues. V lost 4 bases to trimming and J lost 3 bases, with 15 bases between them. CDR3 region: CASSSRRARANEKLFF. The CDR3 region has the DNA TGTGCCAGCAGCTCACGACGGGCCAGGGCTAATGAAAAACTGTTTTTT.

The chain joins TRBV6-5 to TRBJ1-3; D not certain. The V and J ends lost 5 bases and 3 bases respectively, with 14 bases between them. Germline-derived CDR1 and CDR2 are MNHEY and SVGAGI. This CDR3 has 15 residues. The CDR3 DNA reads as TGTGCCAGCAGTAAGCCCGGAGGCGTTGGAAACACCATATATTTT. It codes for CASSKPGGVGNTIYF.

This clone was picked up a small number of times. The rearrangement links TRBV27 to TRBJ1-1, with D possibly matching TRBD1 (6 bases). V lost 4 bases and J lost 3, with 12 bases in between. CDR3 length: 14 amino acids. Looked up from germline, CDR1 is MNHEY and CDR2 is SMNVEV (reference sequence). In DNA, the CDR3 is TGTGCCAGCAGTTCACAGGGAGGGTACACTGAAGCTTTCTTT. As protein: CASSSQGGYTEAFF.

The genes are TRBV4-3 and TRBJ1-3; a weak D match, TRBD1 (6 bases). The CDR3 is made up of 15 amino acids. Germline V gene sequence: CDR1 LGHNA, CDR2 YSLEER. V lost 0 bases, J lost 6 bases, and 12 bases lay in between. The CDR3 loop is CASSQDRTGINTIYF. The CDR3 DNA reads TGCGCCAGCAGCCAAGATCGAACAGGGATAAACACCATATATTTT.

This chain uses TRBV6-1 with TRBJ1-6; no clear D gene. The CDR3 totals 16 residues. Deletions cut 3 bases from V and 0 bases from J, with 9 bases between. The germline V gene has CDR1 MNHNS and CDR2 SASEGT. CDR3 nucleotide sequence: TGTGCCAGCAGTGATTGGCCGGGCTCCTATAATTCACCCCTCCACTTT. It translates to CASSDWPGSYNSPLHF.

Here the CDR3 reads CSVVGPQGRSYNEQFF. DNA of the CDR3: TGCAGCGTTGTGGGCCCTCAGGGGCGCTCCTACAATGAGCAGTTCTTC. This sequence joins TRBV29-1 and TRBJ2-1; the D gene is possibly TRBD1 (6 bases). Germline CDR1 is SQVTM and CDR2 is ANQGSEA. CDR3 length equals 16 residues. V lost 4 bases, J lost 0 bases, and 16 bases lay in between.

The chain recombines TRBV4-1 with TRBJ2-1, with a possible D match to TRBD2 (5 bases). The CDR3 is 14 amino acids. V lost 5 bases and J 2 bases, leaving 10 bases between the germline ends. Germline V gives CDR1 MGHRA, CDR2 YSYEKL. The CDR3 sequence is CASSELATYNEQFF. CDR3 DNA sequence: TGCGCCAGCAGCGAGCTAGCAACCTACAATGAGCAGTTCTTC.

The V gene is TRBV14, the J gene TRBJ1-6; possible D gene TRBD1, 6 bases. The CDR3 sequence is 17 residues long. Germline V gene lookup returns CDR1 SGHDN and CDR2 FVKESK. V gave up 1 base and J gave up 14 bases, with 24 bases separating them. The DNA of the CDR3 is TGTGCCAGCAGCCAAGTCAGGGGTCGGTCCGGATCTAGGGCCCTCCACTTT. The encoded protein is CASSQVRGRSGSRALHF.

This sequence joins TRBV18 and TRBJ1-2; 9 bases agree with TRBD1. The ends lost 5 bases at V and 8 bases at J; junction bases unmatched: 12. The CDR3 loop spans 15 amino acids. CDR1 KGHSH and CDR2 LQKENI come from the germline V gene. The CDR3 DNA sequence: TGTGCCAGCTCAATCTCCGGGACAGGGCTTGTGGGCTACACCTTC. Translating gives CASSISGTGLVGYTF.

The genes are TRBV3-1 (or the pseudogene TRBV3-2) and TRBJ2-2, with 10 bases lining up with TRBD2. CDR3 length: 17 amino acids. Trimming at V came to 4 bases and at J to 4 bases, leaving 9 bases not matched to a gene. The V gene's germline CDR1 is LGHDT and CDR2 YNNKEL (reference sequence). DNA for the CDR3: TGTGCCAGCAGCCCTGGCCTTATAGCGGGAGGCACCGGGGAGCTGTTTTTT. It translates to CASSPGLIAGGTGELFF.

Comment on this clone: Other DNA sequences in the sample encode the same CDR3. The chain couples TRBV5-1 to TRBJ2-3; 9 bases agree with TRBD1. Trimming cost V 0 bases and J 2 bases; bases outside gene matches: 4. CDR3 length: 16 amino acids. CDR1 is SGHRS, CDR2 YFSETQ, per germline. In nucleotides, the CDR3 is TGCGCCAGCAGCTTGGCCCGGGACAGGGACACAGATACGCAGTATTTT. Translating it yields CASSLARDRDTDTQYF.

J is TRBJ2-1 and V is TRBV19; possible D gene TRBD1, 6 bases. The germline V gene encodes CDR1 LNHDA and CDR2 SQIVND (reference sequence). V dropped 6 bases and J dropped 0 bases, with 24 bases sitting between them. This CDR3 comprises 19 residues. The DNA of the CDR3 is TGTGCCAGTAGGAACCAGGGGCGGGCGTCTCCAAGCTCCTACAATGAGCAGTTCTTC. It specifies CASRNQGRASPSSYNEQFF.